The 15 T cell receptor beta chains below all came from one sample that was sequenced in a study of OX40 agonist ivuxolimab in advanced cancers. Generated by immunoSEQ multiplex PCR, the TCRdb table keeps only in-frame clones and is missing some. The sample holds over 65,000 clones, 86% seen once. This specimen consisted of CD4+ or CD8+ T cells sorted from blood, obtained in a trial of the OX40 agonist ivuxolimab. Every receptor here comes from an adult with an advanced solid tumor such as melanoma, head and neck, liver or kidney cancer.

The V call is TRBV30, the J call TRBJ2-1; 10 positions agree with TRBD2. CDR1 is GTSNPN, CDR2 SVGIG, per germline (reference sequence). The CDR3 consists of 16 residues. J gave up 9 bases and V 0 bases, and 11 bases lay outside the gene matches. The CDR3 sequence is CAWSVRVSGGRGEQFF. The DNA of the CDR3 is TGTGCCTGGAGTGTACGGGTTAGCGGGGGGCGCGGTGAGCAGTTCTTC.

This chain links TRBV7-2 with TRBJ2-5; 11 positions match TRBD2. CDR3 length: 14 amino acids. Germline CDR1 reads SGHTA; CDR2 reads FQGNSA. Germline trimming cut 3 bases from V and 4 bases from J; bases unmatched to any gene: 1. The CDR3 region has the DNA TGTGCCAGCAGCTTTAGCGGGGGGGTAGAGACCCAGTACTTC. It yields the protein CASSFSGGVETQYF.

V gene TRBV6-6 combines with J gene TRBJ2-7, with D possibly TRBD2 on 5 matching bases. V gave up 6 bases and J gave up 7 bases, with 22 bases separating them. This CDR3 is built from 15 residues. Looked up from germline, CDR1 is MNHNY and CDR2 is SVGAGI (reference sequence). CDR3 region: CASRLRTDDPPEQYF. The CDR3 coding sequence is TGTGCCAGCAGACTAAGGACTGACGACCCCCCGGAGCAGTACTTC.

This clone was seen once. The chain couples TRBV7-3 to TRBJ2-1, with D possibly TRBD2 on 6 matching bases. In germline, CDR1 is SGHTA, CDR2 FQGTGA. The CDR3 loop spans 18 amino acids. V was cut by 5 bases and J by 0 bases, with 20 bases left in between. The chain's CDR3 is CASSLNRAGPSSYNEQFF. CDR3 nucleotides: TGTGCCAGCAGCCTGAATCGGGCGGGGCCGAGCTCCTACAATGAGCAGTTCTTC.

The chain is built from TRBV9 and TRBJ2-3; possibly TRBD1 or TRBD2 for D (5 bases each). CDR3 length: 14 amino acids. The germline V and J ends were trimmed by 3 bases and 1 base, with 9 bases remaining between them. Germline V gene data show CDR1 as SGDLS and CDR2 as YYNGEE. As DNA, the CDR3 is TGTGCCAGCAGCGCCTCGGGGCGCACAGATACGCAGTATTTT. Translation gives CASSASGRTDTQYF.

The V gene is TRBV11-2, the J gene TRBJ2-7; 8 nucleotides line up with TRBD2. Germline V gives CDR1 SGHAT, CDR2 FQNNGV. The CDR3 is 14 residues long. The junction had 7 bases not matched to a gene; V was cut back by 2 bases and J by 7 bases. CDR3 nucleotide sequence: TGTGCCAGCAGCTTATCGGGAGGGCTACGGGAGCAGTACTTC. It encodes CASSLSGGLREQYF.

The J gene is TRBJ1-4, the V gene TRBV11-2, with D hard to call. The germline V and J ends were trimmed by 4 bases and 7 bases, with 7 bases remaining between them. CDR1 and CDR2 (germline): SGHAT, FQNNGV. The CDR3 is 12 amino acids. DNA of the CDR3: TGTGCCAGCAGCTCGGACCGTGAAAAACTGTTTTTT. Amino acids: CASSSDREKLFF.

The rearrangement links TRBV4-1 to TRBJ2-4, with TRBD2 matching over 11 bases. There are 16 residues in the CDR3. Germline trimming cut 3 bases from V and 2 bases from J; bases unmatched to any gene: 3. Germline CDR1 reads MGHRA; CDR2 reads YSYEKL. The CDR3 loop is CASSQTSGVTKNIQYF. In DNA, the CDR3 is TGCGCCAGCAGCCAGACTAGCGGGGTAACCAAAAACATTCAGTACTTC.

This clone was seen a single time. The chain is built from TRBV6-1 and TRBJ1-1, with D uncertain. This CDR3 region has 13 residues. Per the germline V gene, CDR1 is MNHNS and CDR2 is SASEGT. The V end lost 0 bases, the J end lost 8 bases, and 10 bases lay between the germline ends. Here the CDR3 reads CASSEAGEGEAFF. CDR3 DNA: TGTGCCAGCAGTGAAGCGGGTGAGGGAGAAGCTTTCTTT.

This chain connects TRBV6-5 to TRBJ1-5; no definite D call. Germline CDR1 and CDR2: MNHEY and SVGAGI. Between the trimmed V and J ends, which lost 2 bases and 0 bases, there was a span of 2 bases. CDR3 length: 13 residues. The CDR3 reads CASSYNSNQPQHF. Written as DNA, the CDR3 is TGTGCCAGCAGTTACAATAGCAATCAGCCCCAGCATTTT.

V usage is TRBV21-1 and J usage is TRBJ2-3; no DNA check was done on the table's D call, TRBD1. TRBV21-1 is classified as a pseudogene. The CDR3 spans 17 residues. In DNA form, the CDR3 reads TGTGCCGGCACACGGTGGGCACAACAACAACGGACAGATACGCAGTATTTT. Translating it yields CAGTRWAQQQRTDTQYF.

This clone came up a few times. The chain joins TRBV6-1 to TRBJ1-3; a weak D match, TRBD1 (6 bases). Trimming removed 10 bases from V and 3 bases from J, with 19 bases in between. The CDR3 is 15 residues long. Germline V lookup: CDR1 MNHNS, CDR2 SASEGT. CDR3 residues: CAILLRGANGNTIYF. Written as DNA, the CDR3 is TGTGCCATCCTCCTCCGGGGGGCTAATGGAAACACCATATATTTT.

The chain recombines TRBV14 with TRBJ2-3; D uncertain. The length of the CDR3 is 13 residues. Germline V gives CDR1 SGHDN, CDR2 FVKESK. The germline V and J ends were trimmed by 10 bases and 4 bases, with 15 bases remaining between them. Written as DNA, the CDR3 is TGTGCCACCTCCGAACGACCGGCAGATACGCAGTATTTT. Protein sequence: CATSERPADTQYF.

The chain recombines TRBV7-3 with TRBJ1-1, with TRBD1 identical over 7 bases. The CDR3 is 14 residues long. CDR1 SGHTA and CDR2 FQGTGA come from the germline V gene. The trim removed 5 bases at V and 4 bases at J, leaving 7 bases unmatched. This CDR3 is CASSPEGGGTEAFF. The CDR3 DNA is TGTGCCAGCAGCCCAGAAGGGGGCGGCACTGAAGCTTTCTTT.

The chain couples TRBV12-5 to TRBJ1-1, with D possibly matching TRBD1 (6 bases). CDR1 LGHNT and CDR2 FRNRAP come from the germline V gene. V dropped 1 base and J dropped 11 bases, with 14 bases sitting between them. This CDR3 has 13 amino acids. CDR3 DNA sequence: TGTGCTAGTGGTTTGGCCCGTGGGGGCAAGGCTTTCTTT. Protein: CASGLARGGKAFF.